A selection of T cell receptor beta chains follows, all from one sample in a study of T cell responses to AZD1222 COVID-19 vaccine. This table comes from immunoSEQ multiplex PCR, and its TCRdb copy is limited to in-frame clones, with some not included. The repertoire has 65,000 to 85,000 clones, about 91% of them found once; the top ten carry over 8%. The starting material was peripheral blood, obtained 28 days after the second dose of the MenACWY control vaccine. These receptors were taken from an adult who received the MenACWY meningococcal vaccine as a control. Each CDR3 is given with its conserved first and last residue. A D gene is named only where the DNA matches it firmly. Not every row has a clone size; where given, it reads once, few, many or a size class.

d_gene,abundance,v_gene,j_gene,CDR3aa,CDR3nt
TRBD1,NA,TRBV5-1,TRBJ2-7,CASSGGQGAGEQYF,TGCGCCAGCAGCGGCGGGCAGGGGGCTGGCGAGCAGTACTTC
NA,NA,TRBV19,TRBJ2-3,CASSIYYTGGTDTQYF,TGTGCCAGTAGTATTTACTATACGGGGGGCACAGATACGCAGTATTTT
NA,once,TRBV2,TRBJ2-1,CAIRGDEQFF,TGTGCCATTCGGGGAGATGAGCAGTTCTTC
TRBD1,NA,TRBV5-1,TRBJ1-1,CASSNRGGPMNTEAFF,TGCGCCAGCAGCAACAGGGGAGGACCCATGAACACTGAAGCTTTCTTT
TRBD1,NA,TRBV19,TRBJ1-6,CASNPDRGLNSPLHF,TGTGCCAGTAACCCGGACAGGGGGTTAAATTCACCCCTCCACTTT
NA,NA,TRBV10-3,TRBJ1-4,CAISEEVGIGAEKLFF,TGTGCCATCAGTGAGGAGGTAGGGATAGGCGCTGAAAAACTGTTTTTT
NA,NA,TRBV6-5,TRBJ1-1,CASSPPGRSNTEAFF,TGTGCCAGCAGTCCCCCGGGACGGTCGAACACTGAAGCTTTCTTT
NA,NA,TRBV7-9,TRBJ2-3,CASGAFSGSSTDTQYF,TGTGCCAGCGGGGCGTTTAGCGGATCTAGCACAGATACGCAGTATTTT
TRBD2,few,TRBV3-1/TRBV3-2,TRBJ2-2,CASSLPGLQNTGELFF,TGTGCCAGCAGCTTACCGGGACTACAGAACACCGGGGAGCTGTTTTTT
NA,NA,TRBV7-7,TRBJ2-1,CASSPGGSYNEQFF,TGTGCCAGCAGCCCAGGGGGGTCCTACAATGAGCAGTTCTTC